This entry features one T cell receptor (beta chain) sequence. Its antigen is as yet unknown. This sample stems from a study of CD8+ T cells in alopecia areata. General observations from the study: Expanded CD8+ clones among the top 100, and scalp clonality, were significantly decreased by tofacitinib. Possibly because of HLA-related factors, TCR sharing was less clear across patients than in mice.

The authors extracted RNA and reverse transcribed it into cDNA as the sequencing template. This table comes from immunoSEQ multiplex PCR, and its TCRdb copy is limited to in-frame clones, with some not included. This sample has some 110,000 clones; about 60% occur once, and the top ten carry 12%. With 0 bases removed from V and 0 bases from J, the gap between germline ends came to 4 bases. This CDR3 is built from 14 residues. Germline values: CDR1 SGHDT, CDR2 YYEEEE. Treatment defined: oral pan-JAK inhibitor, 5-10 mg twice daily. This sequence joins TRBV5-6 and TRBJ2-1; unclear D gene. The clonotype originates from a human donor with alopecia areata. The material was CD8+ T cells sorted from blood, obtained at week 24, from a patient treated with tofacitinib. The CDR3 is CASSLGASYNEQFF. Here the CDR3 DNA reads TGTGCCAGCAGCTTGGGGGCCTCCTACAATGAGCAGTTCTTC.